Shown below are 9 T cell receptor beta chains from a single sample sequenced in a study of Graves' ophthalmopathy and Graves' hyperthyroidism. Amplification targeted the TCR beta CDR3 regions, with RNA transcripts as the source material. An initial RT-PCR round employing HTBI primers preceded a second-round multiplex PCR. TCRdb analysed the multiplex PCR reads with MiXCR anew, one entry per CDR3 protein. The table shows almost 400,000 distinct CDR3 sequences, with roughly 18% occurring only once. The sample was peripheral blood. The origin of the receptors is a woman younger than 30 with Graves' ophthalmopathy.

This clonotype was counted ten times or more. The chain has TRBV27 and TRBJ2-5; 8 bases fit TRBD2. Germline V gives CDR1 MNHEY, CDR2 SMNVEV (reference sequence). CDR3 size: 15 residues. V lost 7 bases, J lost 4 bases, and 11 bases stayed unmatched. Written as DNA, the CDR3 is TGTGCCAGCACCAGCGGGAGTGGAATTGGAGAGACCCAGTACTTC. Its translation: CASTSGSGIGETQYF.

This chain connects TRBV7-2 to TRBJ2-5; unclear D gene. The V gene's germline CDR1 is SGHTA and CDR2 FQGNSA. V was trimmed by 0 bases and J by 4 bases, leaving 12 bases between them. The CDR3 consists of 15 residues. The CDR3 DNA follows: TGTGCCAGCAGCTTAGCTGCCACTCACTTAGAGACCCAGTACTTC. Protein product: CASSLAATHLETQYF.

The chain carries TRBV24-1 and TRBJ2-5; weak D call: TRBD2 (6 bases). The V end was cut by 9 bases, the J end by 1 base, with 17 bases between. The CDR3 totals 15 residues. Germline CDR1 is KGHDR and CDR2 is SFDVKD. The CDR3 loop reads CATVSQGGGQETQYF. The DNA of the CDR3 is TGTGCCACCGTTAGTCAGGGAGGAGGCCAAGAGACCCAGTACTTC.

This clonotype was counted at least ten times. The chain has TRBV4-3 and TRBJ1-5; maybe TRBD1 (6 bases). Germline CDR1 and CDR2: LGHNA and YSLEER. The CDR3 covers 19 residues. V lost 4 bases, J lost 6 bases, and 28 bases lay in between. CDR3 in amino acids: CASSLYPTGQKIVGQPQHF. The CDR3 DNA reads TGCGCCAGCAGCCTCTACCCAACGGGACAAAAAATAGTGGGTCAGCCCCAGCATTTT.

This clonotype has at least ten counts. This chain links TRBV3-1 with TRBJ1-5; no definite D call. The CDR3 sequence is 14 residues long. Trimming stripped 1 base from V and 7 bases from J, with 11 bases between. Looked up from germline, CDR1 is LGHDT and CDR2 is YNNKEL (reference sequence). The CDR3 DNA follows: TGTGCCAGCAGCCAAGGGGCCGTCAGACAGCCCCAGCATTTT. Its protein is CASSQGAVRQPQHF.

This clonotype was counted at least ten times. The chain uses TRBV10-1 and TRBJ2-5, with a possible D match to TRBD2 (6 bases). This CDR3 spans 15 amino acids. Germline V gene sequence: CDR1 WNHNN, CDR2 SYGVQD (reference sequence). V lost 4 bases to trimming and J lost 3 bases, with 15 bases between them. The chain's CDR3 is CASSGPGTEEETQYF. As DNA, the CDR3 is TGCGCCAGCAGTGGTCCCGGGACTGAAGAAGAGACCCAGTACTTC.

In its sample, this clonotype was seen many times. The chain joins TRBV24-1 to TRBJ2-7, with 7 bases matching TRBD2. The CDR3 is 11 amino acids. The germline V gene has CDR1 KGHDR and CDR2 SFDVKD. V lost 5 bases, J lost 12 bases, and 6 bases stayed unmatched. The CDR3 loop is CATSGGGGWYF. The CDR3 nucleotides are TGTGCCACCAGTGGAGGCGGGGGATGGTACTTC.

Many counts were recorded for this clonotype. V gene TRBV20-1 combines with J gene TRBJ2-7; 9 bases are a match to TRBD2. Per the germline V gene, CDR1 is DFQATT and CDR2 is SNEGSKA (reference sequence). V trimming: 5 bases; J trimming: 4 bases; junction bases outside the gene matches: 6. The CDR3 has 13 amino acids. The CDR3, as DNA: TGCAGTGCTTCTCTAGCGGGAACATACGAGCAGTACTTC. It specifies CSASLAGTYEQYF.

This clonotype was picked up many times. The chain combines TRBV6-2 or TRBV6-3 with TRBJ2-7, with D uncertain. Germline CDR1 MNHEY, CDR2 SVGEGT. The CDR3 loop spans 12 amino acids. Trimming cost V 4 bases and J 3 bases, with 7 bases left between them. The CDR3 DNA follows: TGTGCCAGCAGTTGGTCTGTCTACGAGCAGTACTTC. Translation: CASSWSVYEQYF.